This TCR beta chain was observed in a study of cytomegalovirus exposure and HLA in healthy donors. Study-level points and caveats: TRBV6-2, TRBV6-3 and some other V segments were excluded as indistinguishable. Overall, approximately 150 TCR beta chains were annotated as cytomegalovirus-associated.

Details on this clone: Its antigen is not identified.

The PCR used 60 Vbeta and 13 Jbeta primers. Here immunoSEQ multiplex PCR was the method, and the copy in TCRdb shows in-frame clones only, minus some. The sample records roughly 150,000 clones, around four fifths being singletons. Germline V CDR1 and CDR2: MGHDK, SYGVNS. Trimming removed 4 bases at V and 9 bases at J, with 10 bases between. The CDR3 sequence is 12 residues long. The sequence was collected from a man aged 50 or older in good health and CMV-seropositive. Sequenced: PBMCs. V gene TRBV25-1 combines with J gene TRBJ2-1; tentative D call: TRBD1 (6 bases). The CDR3 region has the DNA TGTGCCAGCAGTGTAGTAGGGGGTGAGCAGTTCTTC. Encoded protein: CASSVVGGEQFF.